The entry below describes one T cell receptor beta chain. The target antigen is unknown. Absent ophthalmopathy progression within 18 months defined stable Graves' hyperthyroidism. Newly diagnosed hyperthyroidism patients aged 18 to 65 years had disease lasting under 2 months. Thyroid ultrasound and orbital computed tomography, with clinical symptoms and serum thyroxine and TRAb, informed diagnoses. This entry belongs to a study of T cells in Graves' hyperthyroidism and ophthalmopathy. Study-level points and caveats: A model using 13 V-J features told ophthalmopathy apart from stable hyperthyroidism.

The J segment lost 3 bases and the V segment lost 4 bases, leaving 10 bases of the junction unmatched. This CDR3 has 17 amino acids. Germline assignment: CDR1 LGHNA and CDR2 YNFKEQ. RNA transcripts gave rise to amplified TCR beta CDR3 regions. First-round RT-PCR with HTBI primers amplified the TCR CDR3 region. TCRdb passed the multiplex PCR reads through MiXCR, listing each CDR3 protein once. The table has approximately 560,000 distinct CDR3 sequences, about a sixth seen once. The rearrangement joins TRBV4-2 to TRBJ2-7; 12 nucleotides agree with TRBD2. The clonotype was recovered from a woman aged 25 to 39 with Graves' hyperthyroidism. The sample was blood. The CDR3 here is CASSPGTSGPGLYEQYF. CDR3 DNA sequence: TGTGCCAGCAGCCCGGGGACTAGCGGGCCGGGACTCTACGAGCAGTACTTC.